This TCR beta chain was obtained from a study of OX40 agonist ivuxolimab in advanced cancers. Study at large: The drug used for patients, ivuxolimab, was an agonistic anti-OX40 (CD134) antibody. The dose-escalation cohort was over 65% male, with a mean age of around 60 years, ranging about 23 to 90. Three patients responded partially, comprising one with hepatocellular carcinoma and two with cutaneous melanoma.

Patients were excluded for autoimmune disease history or systemic immunosuppression. Clones were sequenced by immunoSEQ multiplex PCR, and TCRdb holds only the in-frame ones, with some missing. The sample carries under 80,000 clones, approximately 86% recorded once. The CDR3 extends over 12 amino acids. The V end lost 2 bases, the J end lost 9 bases, and 11 bases lay between the germline ends. The V gene's germline CDR1 is SGHVS and CDR2 FQNEAQ. The sequence was collected from an adult with an advanced solid tumor such as melanoma, head and neck, liver or kidney cancer. This material consisted of CD4+ or CD8+ T cells sorted from blood, taken in a trial of the OX40 agonist ivuxolimab. This chain uses TRBV7-8 with TRBJ2-7, with D perhaps TRBD1 (5 bases). In DNA, the CDR3 is TGTGCCAGCAGCTTATCAGGGTTAAGGCAGTACTTC. Translated: CASSLSGLRQYF.